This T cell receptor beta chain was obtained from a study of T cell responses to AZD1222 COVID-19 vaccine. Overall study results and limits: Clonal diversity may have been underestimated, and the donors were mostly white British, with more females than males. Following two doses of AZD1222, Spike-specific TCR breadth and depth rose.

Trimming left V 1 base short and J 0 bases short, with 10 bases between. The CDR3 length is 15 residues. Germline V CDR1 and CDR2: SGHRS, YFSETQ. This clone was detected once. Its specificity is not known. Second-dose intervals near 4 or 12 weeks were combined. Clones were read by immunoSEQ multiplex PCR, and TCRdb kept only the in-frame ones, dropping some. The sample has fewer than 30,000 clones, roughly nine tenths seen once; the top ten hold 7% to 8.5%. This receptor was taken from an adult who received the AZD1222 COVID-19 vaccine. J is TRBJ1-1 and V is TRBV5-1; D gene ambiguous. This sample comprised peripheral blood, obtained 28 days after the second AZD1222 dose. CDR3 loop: CASSLSYTVNTEAFF. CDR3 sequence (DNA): TGCGCCAGCAGCTTGAGCTATACGGTGAACACTGAAGCTTTCTTT. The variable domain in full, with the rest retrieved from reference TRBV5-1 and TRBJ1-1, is KAGVTQTPRYLIKTRGQQVTLSCSPISGHRSVSWYQQTPGQGLQFLFEYFSETQRNKGNFPGRFSGRQFSNSRSEMNVSTLELGDSALYLCASSLSYTVNTEAFFGQGTRLTVV.